The 10 T cell receptor beta chains reported below all come from one sample, sequenced in a study of OX40 agonist ivuxolimab in advanced cancers. TCRdb's table, derived via immunoSEQ multiplex PCR, lists solely in-frame clones and lacks some. The sample has around 40,000 clones; roughly 91% are singletons. Source: CD4+ or CD8+ T cells sorted from blood, taken in a trial of the OX40 agonist ivuxolimab. These receptors were collected from an adult with an advanced solid tumor such as melanoma, head and neck, liver or kidney cancer.

CDR3 nucleotides: TGCAGCGTTGACAGCCAGGGTTACGGCTACACCTTC. Protein product: CSVDSQGYGYTF. The chain employs TRBV29-1 and TRBJ1-2; D perhaps matches TRBD1 (5 bases). Trimming removed 3 bases from V and 8 bases from J, with 13 bases in between. CDR3 length: 12 amino acids. Germline assignment: CDR1 SQVTM and CDR2 ANQGSEA.

The rearrangement uses TRBV9 and TRBJ1-1; D not resolved. Germline CDR1 SGDLS, CDR2 YYNGEE. CDR3 length equals 13 residues. Trimming shortened V by 3 bases and J by 7 bases, and 13 bases separated the two germline ends. This CDR3 reads CASSGTGVNEAFF. The CDR3 DNA reads as TGTGCCAGCAGCGGCACCGGGGTAAATGAAGCTTTCTTT. The whole variable domain, filled in from reference TRBV9 and TRBJ1-1, reads DSGVTQTPKHLITATGQRVTLRCSPRSGDLSVYWYQQSLDQGLQFLIQYYNGEERAKGNILERFSAQQFPDLHSELNLSSLELGDSALYFCASSGTGVNEAFFGQGTRLTVV.

This chain connects TRBV6-1 to TRBJ2-1; D not certain. Germline CDR1 MNHNS, CDR2 SASEGT. Trimming took 6 bases from V and 12 from J, leaving 12 bases between them. The CDR3 runs to 11 residues. The DNA for the CDR3 is TGTGCCAGCAGCCAACTTTGGTGGCAGTTCTTC. Encoded protein: CASSQLWWQFF.

Here the CDR3 DNA reads TGTGCCAGCAGCCTTCAGGACATCCGCTCTGGAAACACCATATATTTT. Translated, it gives CASSLQDIRSGNTIYF. This rearrangement joins TRBV2 to TRBJ1-3, with D perhaps matching TRBD1 (5 bases). The CDR3 runs to 16 residues. CDR1 is SNHLY, CDR2 FYNNEI, per germline. The V end lost 6 bases, the J end lost 0 bases, and 15 bases lay between the germline ends.

The chain links TRBV7-3 to TRBJ2-7; 12 bases line up with TRBD1. Germline V gene lookup returns CDR1 SGHTA and CDR2 FQGTGA. Trimming took 5 bases from V and 6 from J; bases not matched to a gene: 8. This CDR3 spans 15 amino acids. The CDR3 sequence: CASSPPGQGAFEQYF. The CDR3 coding sequence is TGTGCCAGCAGCCCTCCGGGACAGGGGGCTTTCGAGCAGTACTTC.

The V call is TRBV5-6, the J call TRBJ2-1; 9 nucleotides match TRBD1. V was clipped by 0 bases and J by 6 bases; unmatched bases: 4. CDR1 SGHDT and CDR2 YYEEEE come from the germline V gene. The CDR3 length is 15 residues. This CDR3 reads CASSLGGTGLNEQFF. The CDR3 region has the DNA TGTGCCAGCAGCTTGGGAGGGACAGGGCTCAATGAGCAGTTCTTC. Variable domain in full (rest from reference TRBV5-6 and TRBJ2-1): DAGVTQSPTHLIKTRGQQVTLRCSPKSGHDTVSWYQQALGQGPQFIFQYYEEEERQRGNFPDRFSGHQFPNYSSELNVNALLLGDSALYLCASSLGGTGLNEQFFGPGTRLTVL.

This clone showed up just once. The chain is built from TRBV21-1 and TRBJ2-2; the DNA was not compared with TRBD2, the D call given in the table. TRBV21-1 is assigned pseudogene status. The CDR3 consists of 21 residues. The CDR3 sequence: CASSKVFFGVVGLLGAGELFF. CDR3 nucleotide sequence: TGTGCCAGCAGCAAAGTGTTCTTCGGAGTGGTGGGACTCCTGGGCGCCGGGGAGCTGTTTTTT.

The chain combines TRBV7-2 with TRBJ1-3; D is unclear. The CDR3 runs to 15 residues. Trimming took off 5 bases at V and 4 bases at J, with 15 bases between the two ends. CDR1 and CDR2 from the germline V gene are SGHTA and FQGNSA. The CDR3 DNA sequence: TGTGCCAGCAGCCCCACCCGATGGGCGGGAAACACCATATATTTT. As protein: CASSPTRWAGNTIYF.

The CDR3 sequence is CASSQGGREIGYTF. DNA for the CDR3: TGCGCCAGCAGCCAAGGCGGCAGGGAGATCGGCTACACCTTC. The V and J genes are TRBV4-1 and TRBJ1-2; a weak D match, TRBD1 (5 bases). Germline CDR1 MGHRA, CDR2 YSYEKL. The CDR3 contains 14 residues. Trimming took off 1 base at V and 8 bases at J, with 14 bases between the two ends.

This chain connects TRBV5-4 to TRBJ2-5; 9 bases fit TRBD1. Germline CDR1 is SGHNT and CDR2 is YYREEE (reference sequence). The CDR3 runs to 17 residues. The V gene end was trimmed by 2 bases and the J gene end by 3 bases; junction bases not matched to a gene: 11. This chain's CDR3 is CASSLKTGGAFKETQYF. The CDR3 region has the DNA TGTGCCAGCAGCTTAAAAACAGGGGGCGCCTTTAAAGAGACCCAGTACTTC.